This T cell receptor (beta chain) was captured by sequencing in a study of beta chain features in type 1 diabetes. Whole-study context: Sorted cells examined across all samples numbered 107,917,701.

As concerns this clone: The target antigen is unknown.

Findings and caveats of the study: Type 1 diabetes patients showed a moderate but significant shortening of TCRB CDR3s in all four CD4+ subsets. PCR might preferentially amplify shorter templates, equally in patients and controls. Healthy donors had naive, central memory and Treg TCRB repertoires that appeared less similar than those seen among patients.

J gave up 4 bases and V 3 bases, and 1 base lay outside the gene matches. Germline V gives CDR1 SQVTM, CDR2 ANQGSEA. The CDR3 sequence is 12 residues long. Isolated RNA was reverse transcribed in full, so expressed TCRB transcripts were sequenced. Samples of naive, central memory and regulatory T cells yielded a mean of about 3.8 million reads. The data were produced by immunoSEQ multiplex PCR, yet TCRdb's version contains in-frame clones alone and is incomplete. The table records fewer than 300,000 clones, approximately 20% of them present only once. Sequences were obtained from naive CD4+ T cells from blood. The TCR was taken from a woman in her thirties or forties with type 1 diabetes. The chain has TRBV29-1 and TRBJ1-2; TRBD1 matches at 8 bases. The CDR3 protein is CSVEDRAYGYTF. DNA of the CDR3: TGCAGCGTTGAGGACAGGGCCTATGGCTACACCTTC.